Shown below are 17 T cell receptor beta chains from a single sample sequenced in a study of blood T cell repertoires in COVID-19. TCRdb keeps only in-frame clones here, not all; method: immunoSEQ multiplex PCR. The sample records roughly 180,000 clones, more than 75% being singletons. Sequences were obtained from peripheral blood. These receptors came from a woman in her forties or fifties with COVID-19, enrolled during active disease.

This clone was recorded once. The rearrangement joins TRBV18 to TRBJ2-7; D may be TRBD1 (6 bases). The V gene lost 0 bases and the J gene lost 5 bases, with 17 bases spanning the gap. This CDR3 spans 16 amino acids. Per germline, CDR1 KGHSH and CDR2 LQKENI. As DNA, the CDR3 is TGTGCCAGCTCACCACCTATGGGGGCGTTAAAACACGAGCAGTACTTC. Protein sequence: CASSPPMGALKHEQYF.

The DNA of the CDR3 is TGTGCCAGCAGTCCTCTAGCGGGGGGGCCCACCGGGGAGCTGTTTTTT. It specifies CASSPLAGGPTGELFF. V usage is TRBV7-3 and J usage is TRBJ2-2; 12 bases match TRBD2. Trimming at V came to 6 bases and at J to 4 bases, leaving 6 bases not matched to a gene. Germline V gene lookup returns CDR1 SGHTA and CDR2 FQGTGA. This CDR3 has 16 residues.

The chain has TRBV7-2 and TRBJ2-1; 7 positions match TRBD2. Germline-derived CDR1 and CDR2 are SGHTA and FQGNSA. The junction had 7 bases not matched to a gene; V was cut back by 8 bases and J by 0 bases. The CDR3 loop spans 15 amino acids. DNA for the CDR3: TGTGCCAGCGGGGCTAGCGGAAGCTCCTACAATGAGCAGTTCTTC. Translation gives CASGASGSSYNEQFF.

The rearrangement joins TRBV9 to TRBJ1-6, with D perhaps matching TRBD1 (6 bases). With 4 bases removed from V and 0 bases from J, the gap between germline ends came to 14 bases. Germline CDR1 SGDLS, CDR2 YYNGEE. CDR3 size: 17 residues. The CDR3, as DNA: TGTGCCAGCAGCCCAGGGGAGTCCTACTCCTATAATTCACCCCTCCACTTT. Its translation is CASSPGESYSYNSPLHF.

The chain has TRBV3-1 (or the pseudogene TRBV3-2) and TRBJ1-2, with D uncertain. Germline V gene sequence: CDR1 LGHDT, CDR2 YNNKEL (reference sequence). The CDR3 is made up of 13 amino acids. The germline V and J ends were trimmed by 4 bases and 1 base, with 7 bases remaining between them. DNA for the CDR3: TGTGCCAGCAGCCGCCAGGATAACTATGGCTACACCTTC. Amino acid sequence: CASSRQDNYGYTF.

The chain uses TRBV5-6 and TRBJ2-7; 7 nucleotides match TRBD1. Germline CDR1 is SGHDT and CDR2 is YYEEEE. The CDR3 is 13 amino acids. Unmatched junction bases numbered 3, after V lost 3 bases and J lost 3 bases. The CDR3 DNA is TGTGCCAGCAGCTCGTGGACAGGCTACGAGCAGTACTTC. Protein sequence: CASSSWTGYEQYF.

The chain employs TRBV19 and TRBJ2-7, with D tentatively TRBD2 (6 bases). With 2 bases removed from V and 2 bases from J, the gap between germline ends came to 13 bases. The germline V gene encodes CDR1 LNHDA and CDR2 SQIVND (reference sequence). The CDR3 contains 15 residues. In DNA form, the CDR3 reads TGTGCCAGTAGTATACCTGGGAGGCCGACCTACGAGCAGTACTTC. Its protein is CASSIPGRPTYEQYF.

V is TRBV27 and J is TRBJ1-2; tentative D call: TRBD1 (6 bases). V gave up 6 bases and J gave up 7 bases, with 24 bases separating them. The CDR3 is 16 residues long. CDR1 and CDR2 from the germline V gene are MNHEY and SMNVEV (reference sequence). The CDR3 region is CASSDGTHSGMSGYTF. The CDR3 region has the DNA TGTGCCAGCAGCGACGGGACACATTCGGGGATGTCTGGCTACACCTTC.

This clone was detected a few times. This sequence joins TRBV6-5 and TRBJ1-1, with 7 bases lining up with TRBD1. V was clipped by 7 bases and J by 5 bases; unmatched bases: 10. CDR3 length: 14 residues. Germline V lookup: CDR1 MNHEY, CDR2 SVGAGI. The CDR3 DNA sequence: TGTGCCAGCATTAGTGACAGGGAAGGGACTGAAGCTTTCTTT. Its protein is CASISDREGTEAFF.

The chain is built from TRBV5-1 and TRBJ1-1; the D is unclear. The V gene lost 0 bases and the J gene lost 6 bases, with 15 bases spanning the gap. The germline V gene has CDR1 SGHRS and CDR2 YFSETQ. The CDR3 is 15 amino acids. As DNA, the CDR3 is TGCGCCAGCAGCTTGGGACTACCGGGCGGGTCTGAAGCTTTCTTT. It is translated as CASSLGLPGGSEAFF.

The gene calls are TRBV5-6 and TRBJ1-1, with a tentative D call TRBD1 (5 bases). Per the germline V gene, CDR1 is SGHDT and CDR2 is YYEEEE. This CDR3 is built from 11 residues. The germline V and J ends were trimmed by 4 bases and 7 bases, with 8 bases remaining between them. The CDR3 is CASSLRGEAFF. DNA for the CDR3: TGTGCCAGCAGCCTAAGGGGTGAAGCTTTCTTT.

The rearrangement joins TRBV6-5 to TRBJ1-1, with a possible D match to TRBD1 (6 bases). The germline V and J ends were trimmed by 0 bases and 3 bases, with 11 bases remaining between them. CDR1 MNHEY and CDR2 SVGAGI come from the germline V gene. The CDR3 spans 15 residues. The CDR3 reads CASSYSGGAYTEAFF. As DNA, the CDR3 is TGTGCCAGCAGTTACTCGGGGGGGGCGTACACTGAAGCTTTCTTT.

This rearrangement joins TRBV30 to TRBJ1-1; 7 bases match TRBD1. The germline V gene encodes CDR1 GTSNPN and CDR2 SVGIG (reference sequence). The CDR3 spans 14 residues. The trim removed 0 bases at V and 8 bases at J, leaving 9 bases unmatched. This chain's CDR3 is CAWSVYGLQGEAFF. CDR3 nucleotide sequence: TGTGCCTGGAGTGTTTATGGGTTACAGGGGGAAGCTTTCTTT.

This clone was detected only a few times. This rearrangement joins TRBV19 to TRBJ1-1; 8 positions match TRBD1. Looked up from germline, CDR1 is LNHDA and CDR2 is SQIVND (reference sequence). The junction had 3 bases not matched to a gene; V was cut back by 0 bases and J by 3 bases. This CDR3 comprises 15 residues. The CDR3 sequence: CASSIEDRVDTEAFF. The CDR3 region has the DNA TGTGCCAGTAGTATAGAGGACAGGGTGGACACTGAAGCTTTCTTT.

This chain joins TRBV27 and TRBJ2-3, with D perhaps TRBD2 (6 bases). The CDR3 has 15 amino acids. The V end lost 6 bases, the J end lost 5 bases, and 18 bases lay between the germline ends. Per the germline V gene, CDR1 is MNHEY and CDR2 is SMNVEV (reference sequence). In DNA form, the CDR3 reads TGTGCCAGCAGCCTCCCGGGGCGGGGAGGAGATACGCAGTATTTT. Residues: CASSLPGRGGDTQYF.

The gene calls are TRBV7-3 and TRBJ2-2; perhaps TRBD2 as D (5 bases). Trimming shortened V by 6 bases and J by 6 bases, and 17 bases separated the two germline ends. CDR3 size: 15 residues. Germline V gives CDR1 SGHTA, CDR2 FQGTGA. CDR3 coding DNA: TGTGCCAGCAGTAAAATAGCGAACCCCCCCGGGGAGCTGTTTTTT. This sequence encodes CASSKIANPPGELFF.

The chain employs TRBV4-3 and TRBJ1-6; 7 nucleotides match TRBD1. The V gene's germline CDR1 is LGHNA and CDR2 YSLEER. V shed 3 bases, J shed 7 bases, and the junction held 3 bases outside the gene matches. The CDR3 totals 14 residues. The CDR3 sequence: CASSHGQANSPLHF. CDR3 nucleotides: TGCGCCAGCAGCCACGGACAGGCAAATTCACCCCTCCACTTT.